This T cell receptor beta chain stems from a study of CD8 T cells in ankylosing spondylitis. Regarding the study as a whole: Reactive arthritis synovial fluid and blood were previously reported to contain some motif variants. For ankylosing spondylitis blood, a TCR beta motif of about eight highly homologous variants appeared characteristic.

Trimming stripped 6 bases from V and 12 bases from J, with 18 bases between. Looked up from germline, CDR1 is SQVTM and CDR2 is ANQGSEA. CDR3 length: 11 amino acids. In this sample, this clonotype turned up many times. Its antigen is as yet unknown. TCRdb passed the 5' RACE reads through MiXCR, listing each CDR3 protein once. The top ten clones hold approximately 0.46% of a sample with hundreds of thousands of distinct CDR3 sequences, 12% of them seen once. V is TRBV29-1 and J is TRBJ2-7; D is tentatively TRBD1 or TRBD2 (6 bases each). The sequencing sample was made of blood, either unsorted or a sorted T cell fraction (not recorded which). This sequence originates from a male donor with ankylosing spondylitis. In DNA form, the CDR3 reads TGCAGCGTGGAAACTAGTCGGGGGCGGTACTTC. Translating it yields CSVETSRGRYF.